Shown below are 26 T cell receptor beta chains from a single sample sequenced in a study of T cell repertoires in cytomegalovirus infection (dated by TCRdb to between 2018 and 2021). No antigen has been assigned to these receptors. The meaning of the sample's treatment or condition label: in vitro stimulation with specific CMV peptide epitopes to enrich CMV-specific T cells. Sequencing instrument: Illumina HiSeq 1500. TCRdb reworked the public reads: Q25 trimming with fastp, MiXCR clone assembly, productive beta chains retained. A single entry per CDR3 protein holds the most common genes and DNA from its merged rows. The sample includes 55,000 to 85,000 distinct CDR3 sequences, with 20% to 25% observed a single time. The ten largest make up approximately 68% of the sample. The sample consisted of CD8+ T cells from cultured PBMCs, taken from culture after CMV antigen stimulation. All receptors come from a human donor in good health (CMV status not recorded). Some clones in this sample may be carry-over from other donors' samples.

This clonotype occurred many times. The CDR3 sequence is CSVDGTGGADGYTF. For the CDR3, the DNA is TGCAGCGTTGACGGAACAGGGGGCGCCGATGGCTACACCTTC. The chain combines TRBV29-1 with TRBJ1-2; TRBD1 aligns across 9 bases. V dropped 3 bases and J dropped 6; count of bases not matched to a gene: 8. This CDR3 region has 14 residues. Germline CDR1 and CDR2: SQVTM and ANQGSEA.

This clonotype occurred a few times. The CDR3 nucleotides read TGTGCCAGCACCTCAGGGATAAACACTGAAGCTTTCTTT. This gives the protein CASTSGINTEAFF. The rearrangement joins TRBV27 to TRBJ1-1; weak D call: TRBD1 (5 bases). CDR1 and CDR2 from the germline V gene are MNHEY and SMNVEV (reference sequence). V lost 7 bases to trimming and J lost 2 bases, with 11 bases between them. The length of the CDR3 is 13 residues.

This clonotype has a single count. The chain's CDR3 is CASSPPFGTSYEQYF. The CDR3 nucleotides read TGTGCCAGCAGTCCCCCATTCGGGACAAGCTACGAGCAGTACTTC. The rearrangement joins TRBV27 to TRBJ2-7; D is perhaps TRBD1 (6 bases). Germline-derived CDR1 and CDR2 are MNHEY and SMNVEV (reference sequence). The CDR3 totals 15 residues. With 5 bases removed from V and 3 bases from J, the gap between germline ends came to 17 bases.

CDR3 amino acids: CASSLVNTRGYEQYF. The CDR3 bases are TGTGCCAGCAGTTTAGTGAATACCAGAGGCTACGAGCAGTACTTC. The chain joins TRBV12-3 or TRBV12-4 to TRBJ2-7, with D unresolved. The length of the CDR3 is 15 residues. Deletions cut 1 base from V and 3 bases from J, with 13 bases between.

The CDR3 loop reads CASSLGPPPGVVDQPQHF. Here the CDR3 DNA reads TGTGCCAGCAGCTTAGGACCCCCACCCGGGGTTGTCGATCAGCCCCAGCATTTT. This sequence joins TRBV7-2 and TRBJ1-5; D gene unclear. Trimming stripped 1 base from V and 5 bases from J, with 21 bases between. CDR1 and CDR2 (germline): SGHTA, FQGNSA. CDR3 length equals 18 residues.

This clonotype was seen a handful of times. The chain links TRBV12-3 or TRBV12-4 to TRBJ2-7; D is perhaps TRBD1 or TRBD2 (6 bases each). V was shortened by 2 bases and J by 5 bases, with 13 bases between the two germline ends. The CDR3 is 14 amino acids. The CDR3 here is CASSLRGDVHEQYF. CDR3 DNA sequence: TGTGCCAGCAGTTTAAGGGGGGATGTCCACGAGCAGTACTTC.

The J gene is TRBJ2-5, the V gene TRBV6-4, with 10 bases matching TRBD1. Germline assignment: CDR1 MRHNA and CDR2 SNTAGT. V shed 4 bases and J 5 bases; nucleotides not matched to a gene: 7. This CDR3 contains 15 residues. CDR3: CASSARQGAKETQYF. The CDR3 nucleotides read TGTGCCAGCAGTGCTCGACAGGGGGCGAAGGAGACCCAGTACTTC.

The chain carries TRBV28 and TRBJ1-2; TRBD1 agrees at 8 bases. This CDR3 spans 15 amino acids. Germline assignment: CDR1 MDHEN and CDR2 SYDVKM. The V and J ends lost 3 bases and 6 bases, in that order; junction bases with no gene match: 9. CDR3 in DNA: TGTGCCAGCAGTTTTAACAGGGGGATACCGAATGGCTACACCTTC. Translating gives CASSFNRGIPNGYTF.

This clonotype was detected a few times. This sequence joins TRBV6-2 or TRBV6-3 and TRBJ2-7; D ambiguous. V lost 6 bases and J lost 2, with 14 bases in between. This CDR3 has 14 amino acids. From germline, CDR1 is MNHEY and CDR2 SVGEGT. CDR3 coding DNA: TGTGCCAGCAGGGGCGAAGGGATTCCCTACGAGCAGTACTTC. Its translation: CASRGEGIPYEQYF.

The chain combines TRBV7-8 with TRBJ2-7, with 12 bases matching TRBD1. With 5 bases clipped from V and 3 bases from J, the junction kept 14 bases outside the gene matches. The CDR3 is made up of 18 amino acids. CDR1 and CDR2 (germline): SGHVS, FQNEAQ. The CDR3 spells CASSRLWGQGARIYEQYF. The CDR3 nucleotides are TGTGCCAGCAGCCGCCTATGGGGACAGGGGGCCCGAATCTACGAGCAGTACTTC.

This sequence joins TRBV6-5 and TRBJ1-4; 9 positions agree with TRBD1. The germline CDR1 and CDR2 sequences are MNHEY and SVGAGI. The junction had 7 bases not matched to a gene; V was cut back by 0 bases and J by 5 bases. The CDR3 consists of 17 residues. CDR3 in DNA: TGTGCCAGCAGTTACTCAGGATTGGGACAGGGCAATGAAAAACTGTTTTTT. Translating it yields CASSYSGLGQGNEKLFF.

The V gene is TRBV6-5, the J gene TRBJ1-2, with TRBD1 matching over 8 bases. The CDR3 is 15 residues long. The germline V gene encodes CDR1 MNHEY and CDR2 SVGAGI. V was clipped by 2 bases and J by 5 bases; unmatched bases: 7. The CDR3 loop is CASSYPGTGVYGYTF. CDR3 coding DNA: TGTGCCAGCAGTTACCCCGGGACAGGAGTGTATGGCTACACCTTC.

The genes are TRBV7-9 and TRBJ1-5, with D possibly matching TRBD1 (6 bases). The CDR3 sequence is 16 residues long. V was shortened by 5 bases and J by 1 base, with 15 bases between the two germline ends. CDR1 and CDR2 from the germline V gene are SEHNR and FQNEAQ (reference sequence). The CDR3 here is CASSRETGGSNQPQHF. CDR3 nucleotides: TGTGCCAGCAGCCGAGAGACAGGCGGGAGCAATCAGCCCCAGCATTTT.

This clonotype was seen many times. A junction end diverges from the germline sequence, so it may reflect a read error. The CDR3 nucleotides read TGTGCCAGCAGCTTTTTGCAAAGATGGGGAAGGGAGGGCTTC. It is translated as CASSFLQRWGREGF. The V gene is TRBV7-2, the J gene TRBJ2-4, with 7 bases lining up with TRBD2. The CDR3 loop spans 14 amino acids. The germline CDR1 and CDR2 sequences are SGHTA and FQGNSA.

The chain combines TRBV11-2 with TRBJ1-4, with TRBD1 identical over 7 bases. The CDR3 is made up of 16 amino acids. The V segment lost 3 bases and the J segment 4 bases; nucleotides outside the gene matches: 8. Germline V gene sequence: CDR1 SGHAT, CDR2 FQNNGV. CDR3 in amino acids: CASSLTLGQFNEKLFF. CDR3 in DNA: TGTGCCAGCAGCTTGACCCTGGGACAGTTTAATGAAAAACTGTTTTTT. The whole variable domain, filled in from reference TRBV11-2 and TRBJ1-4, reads EAGVAQSPRYKIIEKRQSVAFWCNPISGHATLYWYQQILGQGPKLLIQFQNNGVVDDSQLPKDRFSAERLKGVDSTLKIQPAKLEDSAVYLCASSLTLGQFNEKLFFGSGTQLSVL.

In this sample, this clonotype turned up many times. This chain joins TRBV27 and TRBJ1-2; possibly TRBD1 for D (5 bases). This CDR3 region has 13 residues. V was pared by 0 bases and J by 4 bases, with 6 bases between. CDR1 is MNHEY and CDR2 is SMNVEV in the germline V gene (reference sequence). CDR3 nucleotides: TGTGCCAGCAGTTTATCCGGGGGCTATGGCTACACCTTC. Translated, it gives CASSLSGGYGYTF.

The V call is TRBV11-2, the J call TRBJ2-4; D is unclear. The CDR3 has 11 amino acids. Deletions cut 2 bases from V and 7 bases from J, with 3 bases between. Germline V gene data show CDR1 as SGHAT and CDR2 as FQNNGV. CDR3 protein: CASSLSNIQYF. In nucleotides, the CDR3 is TGTGCCAGCAGCTTAAGCAACATTCAGTACTTC.

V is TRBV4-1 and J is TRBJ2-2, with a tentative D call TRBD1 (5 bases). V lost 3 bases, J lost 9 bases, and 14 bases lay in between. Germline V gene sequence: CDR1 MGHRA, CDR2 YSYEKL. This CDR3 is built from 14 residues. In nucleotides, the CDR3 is TGCGCCAGCAGCCAGGCCCGACAGAGGTGGGAGCTGTTTTTT. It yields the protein CASSQARQRWELFF.

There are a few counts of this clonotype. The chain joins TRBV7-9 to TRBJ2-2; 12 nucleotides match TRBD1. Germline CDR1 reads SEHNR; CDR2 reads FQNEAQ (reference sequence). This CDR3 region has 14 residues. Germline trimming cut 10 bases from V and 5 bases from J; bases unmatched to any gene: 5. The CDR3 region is CANEGQGATGELFF. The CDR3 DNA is TGTGCCAATGAGGGACAGGGGGCGACCGGGGAGCTGTTTTTT.

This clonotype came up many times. CDR3 sequence (DNA): TGTGCCAGCAGCCCCCGGGGGGCCAATCAGCCCCAGCATTTT. Its translation: CASSPRGANQPQHF. The gene calls are TRBV7-2 and TRBJ1-5; weak D call: TRBD1 (6 bases). V was pared by 5 bases and J by 3 bases, with 11 bases between. CDR3 length: 14 residues. CDR1 SGHTA and CDR2 FQGNSA come from the germline V gene.

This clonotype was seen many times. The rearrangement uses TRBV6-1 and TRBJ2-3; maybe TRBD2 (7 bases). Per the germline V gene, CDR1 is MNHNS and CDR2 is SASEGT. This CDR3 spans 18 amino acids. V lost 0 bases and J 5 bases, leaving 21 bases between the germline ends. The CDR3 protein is CASSEAQGGGGLGDTQYF. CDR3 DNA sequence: TGTGCCAGCAGTGAAGCCCAGGGAGGGGGGGGCCTGGGAGATACGCAGTATTTT.

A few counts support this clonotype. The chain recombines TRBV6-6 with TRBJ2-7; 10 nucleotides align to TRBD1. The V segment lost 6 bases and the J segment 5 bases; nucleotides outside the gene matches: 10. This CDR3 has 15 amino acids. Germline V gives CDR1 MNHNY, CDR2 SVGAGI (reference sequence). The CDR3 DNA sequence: TGTGCCAGCAGCCGCCGCGACAGGGGGCATGACGAGCAGTACTTC. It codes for CASSRRDRGHDEQYF.

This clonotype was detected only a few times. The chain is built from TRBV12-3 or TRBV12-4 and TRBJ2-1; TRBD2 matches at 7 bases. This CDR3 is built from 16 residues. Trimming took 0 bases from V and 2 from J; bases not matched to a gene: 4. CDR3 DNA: TGTGCCAGCAGTTTAGCTTTTCGGGGGGCCTACAATGAGCAGTTCTTC. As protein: CASSLAFRGAYNEQFF.

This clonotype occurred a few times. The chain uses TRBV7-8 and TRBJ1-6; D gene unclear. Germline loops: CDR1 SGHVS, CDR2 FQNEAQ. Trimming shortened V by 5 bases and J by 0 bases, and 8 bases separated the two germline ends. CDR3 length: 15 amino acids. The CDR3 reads CASSPRSSYNSPLHF. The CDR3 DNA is TGTGCCAGCAGCCCCAGAAGCTCCTATAATTCACCCCTCCACTTT.

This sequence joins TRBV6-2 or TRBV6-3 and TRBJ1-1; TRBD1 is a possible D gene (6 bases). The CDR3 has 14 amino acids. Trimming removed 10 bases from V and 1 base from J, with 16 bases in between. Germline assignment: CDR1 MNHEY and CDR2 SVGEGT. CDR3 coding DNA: TGTGCCACGACCCCGGGACACCCGAACACTGAAGCTTTCTTT. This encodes CATTPGHPNTEAFF.

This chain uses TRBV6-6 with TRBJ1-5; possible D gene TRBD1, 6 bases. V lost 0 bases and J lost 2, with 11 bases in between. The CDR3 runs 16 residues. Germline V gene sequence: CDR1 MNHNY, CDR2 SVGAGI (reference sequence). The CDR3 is CASSYSSPGGNQPQHF. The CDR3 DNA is TGTGCCAGCAGTTACTCGTCTCCAGGGGGCAATCAGCCCCAGCATTTT.